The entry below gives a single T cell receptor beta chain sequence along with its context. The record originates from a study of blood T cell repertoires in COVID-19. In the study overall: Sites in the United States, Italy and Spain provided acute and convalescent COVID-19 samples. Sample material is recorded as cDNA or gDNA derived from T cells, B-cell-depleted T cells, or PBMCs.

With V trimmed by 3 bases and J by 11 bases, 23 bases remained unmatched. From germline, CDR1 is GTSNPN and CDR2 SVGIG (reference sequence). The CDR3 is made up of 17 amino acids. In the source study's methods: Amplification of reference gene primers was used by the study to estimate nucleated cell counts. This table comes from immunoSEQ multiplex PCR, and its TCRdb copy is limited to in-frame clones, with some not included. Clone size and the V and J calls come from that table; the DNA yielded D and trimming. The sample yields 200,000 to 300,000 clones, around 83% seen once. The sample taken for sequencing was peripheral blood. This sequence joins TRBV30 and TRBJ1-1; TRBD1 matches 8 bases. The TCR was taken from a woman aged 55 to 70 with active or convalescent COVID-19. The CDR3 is CAWSLQLLSDRGNGAFF. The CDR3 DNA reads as TGTGCCTGGAGCCTCCAACTCCTTTCTGACAGGGGCAATGGGGCTTTCTTT. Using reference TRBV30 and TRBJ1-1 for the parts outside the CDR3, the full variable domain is SQTIHQWPATLVQPVGSPLSLECTVEGTSNPNLYWYRQAAGRGLQLLFYSVGIGQISSEVPQNLSASRPQDRQFILSSKKLLLSDSGFYLCAWSLQLLSDRGNGAFFGQGTRLTVV.